This T cell receptor beta chain was sequenced in a study of CD4 T cells in relation to SARS-CoV-2 and coronaviruses. Turning to the study itself: TCR beta CDR3s were sequenced after approximately ten-day antigen culture of PBMCs.

Unexposed donor CD4+ T cells date from about 2011-2018, before the COVID-19 pandemic. The cells were cultured for around ten days before CD4+ T cells were isolated. Cultures received half-medium IL-2 refreshes on days 3 and 7. With respect to this clone: Its antigen is unidentified.

V was clipped by 6 bases and J by 3 bases, with 12 bases between them. The CDR3 sequence is 13 residues long. Germline lookup yields CDR1 MNHNY and CDR2 SVGAGI (reference sequence). Using immunoSEQ multiplex PCR, the repertoire was profiled, and TCRdb retains in-frame clones only, with some absent. The sample lists some 21,000 clones; around 76% were seen once. The source material was CD4+ T cells from PBMCs, cultured in vitro. The chain joins TRBV6-6 to TRBJ2-7; D possibly corresponds to TRBD2 (6 bases). The sequence was obtained from a human donor in good health. The CDR3 region has the DNA TGTGCCAGCAGGGGAGGACAAAGCTACGAGCAGTACTTC. This gives the protein CASRGGQSYEQYF.